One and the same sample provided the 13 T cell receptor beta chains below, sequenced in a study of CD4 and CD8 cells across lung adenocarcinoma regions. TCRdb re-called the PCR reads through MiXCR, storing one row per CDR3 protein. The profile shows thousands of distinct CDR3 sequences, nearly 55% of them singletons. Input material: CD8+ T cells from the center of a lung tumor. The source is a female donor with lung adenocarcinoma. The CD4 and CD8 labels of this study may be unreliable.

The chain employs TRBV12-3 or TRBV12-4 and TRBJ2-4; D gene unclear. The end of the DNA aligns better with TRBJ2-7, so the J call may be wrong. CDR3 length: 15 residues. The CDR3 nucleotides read TGTGCCAGCAGTCTAACCGATACAAAGGCGTACGAGCAGTACTTC. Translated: CASSLTDTKAYEQYF.

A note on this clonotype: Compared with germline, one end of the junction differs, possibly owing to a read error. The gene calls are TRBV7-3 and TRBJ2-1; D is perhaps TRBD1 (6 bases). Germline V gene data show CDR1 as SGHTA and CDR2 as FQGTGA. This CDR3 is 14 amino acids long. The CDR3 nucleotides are TGTGCGAGCAGCCTCGCTGGGGGCGCGAATACGCAGTTCTTC. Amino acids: CASSLAGGANTQFF.

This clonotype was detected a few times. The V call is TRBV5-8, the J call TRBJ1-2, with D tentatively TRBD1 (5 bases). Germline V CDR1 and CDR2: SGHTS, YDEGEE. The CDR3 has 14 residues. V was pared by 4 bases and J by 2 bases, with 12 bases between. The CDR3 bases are TGTGCCAGCAGCCGGGGGACTGTAAACTATGGCTACACCTTC. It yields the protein CASSRGTVNYGYTF.

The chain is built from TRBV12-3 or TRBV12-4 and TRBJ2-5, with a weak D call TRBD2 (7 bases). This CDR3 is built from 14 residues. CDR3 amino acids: CAGSVGGAGDTQYF. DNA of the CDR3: TGTGCGGGCAGTGTGGGGGGGGCTGGAGATACCCAGTACTTC.

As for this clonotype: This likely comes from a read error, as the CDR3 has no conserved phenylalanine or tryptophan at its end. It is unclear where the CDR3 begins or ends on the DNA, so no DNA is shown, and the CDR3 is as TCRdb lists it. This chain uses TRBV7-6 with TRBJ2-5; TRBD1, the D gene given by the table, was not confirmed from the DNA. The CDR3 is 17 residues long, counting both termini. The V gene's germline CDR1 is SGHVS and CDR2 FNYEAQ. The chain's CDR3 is CASSGAGGPLGAATRYS.

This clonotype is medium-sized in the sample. The CDR3 protein is CASSEGTEEQFF. The CDR3 DNA sequence: TGTGCCAGCAGCGAAGGGACAGAAGAGCAGTTCTTC. The chain joins TRBV7-8 to TRBJ2-1, with 7 nucleotides matching TRBD1. The CDR3 sequence is 12 residues long. Unmatched junction bases numbered 5, after V lost 5 bases and J lost 10 bases. Germline V lookup: CDR1 SGHVS, CDR2 FQNEAQ. Using reference TRBV7-8 and TRBJ2-1 for the parts outside the CDR3, the full variable domain is GAGVSQSPRYKVAKRGQDVALRCDPISGHVSLFWYQQALGQGPEFLTYFQNEAQLDKSGLPSDRFFAERPEGSVSTLKIQRTQQEDSAVYLCASSEGTEEQFFGPGTRLTVL.

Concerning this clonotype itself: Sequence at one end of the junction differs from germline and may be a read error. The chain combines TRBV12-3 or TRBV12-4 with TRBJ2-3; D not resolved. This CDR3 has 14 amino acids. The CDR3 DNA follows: TGTGCCAGCAGGTTGCAGAGAACCACAGACACGCAGTATTTT. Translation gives CASRLQRTTDTQYF.

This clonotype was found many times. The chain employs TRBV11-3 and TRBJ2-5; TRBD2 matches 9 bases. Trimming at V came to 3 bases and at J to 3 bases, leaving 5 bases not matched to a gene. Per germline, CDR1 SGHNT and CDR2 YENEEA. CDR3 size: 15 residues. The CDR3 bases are TGTGCCAGCAGCTTCCCGACTAGCGGCAAAGAGACCCAGTACTTC. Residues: CASSFPTSGKETQYF.

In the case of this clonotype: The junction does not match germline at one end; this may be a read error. This CDR3 is CAGSGGLVPETQYF. In DNA, the CDR3 is TGTGCGGGCAGCGGGGGACTCGTCCCAGAGACGCAGTATTTC. The gene calls are TRBV27 and TRBJ2-3, with 8 bases fitting TRBD2. CDR1 and CDR2 from the germline V gene are MNHEY and SMNVEV (reference sequence). The CDR3 totals 14 residues.

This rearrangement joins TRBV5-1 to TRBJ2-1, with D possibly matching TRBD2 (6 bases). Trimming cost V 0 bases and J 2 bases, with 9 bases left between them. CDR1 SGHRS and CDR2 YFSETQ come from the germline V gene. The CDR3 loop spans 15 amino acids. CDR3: CASSLEASAYNEQFF. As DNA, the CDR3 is TGCGCCAGCAGCTTGGAGGCTAGCGCCTACAATGAGCAGTTCTTC.

This CDR3 reads CARGLCGKDTQYF. The DNA of the CDR3 is TGTGCCAGGGGCCTCTGTGGGAAAGACACTCAGTACTTC. The genes are TRBV7-2 and TRBJ2-4; D is ambiguous. This CDR3 is built from 13 residues. The V end lost 9 bases, the J end lost 12 bases, and 21 bases lay between the germline ends. The germline V gene encodes CDR1 SGHTA and CDR2 FQGNSA.

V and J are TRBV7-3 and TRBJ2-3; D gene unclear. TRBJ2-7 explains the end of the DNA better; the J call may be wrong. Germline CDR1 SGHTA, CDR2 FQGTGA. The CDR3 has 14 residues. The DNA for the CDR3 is TGTGCCAGCAGCGTAAGCAGGAACACAGATACGCAGTACTTC. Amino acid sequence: CASSVSRNTDTQYF.

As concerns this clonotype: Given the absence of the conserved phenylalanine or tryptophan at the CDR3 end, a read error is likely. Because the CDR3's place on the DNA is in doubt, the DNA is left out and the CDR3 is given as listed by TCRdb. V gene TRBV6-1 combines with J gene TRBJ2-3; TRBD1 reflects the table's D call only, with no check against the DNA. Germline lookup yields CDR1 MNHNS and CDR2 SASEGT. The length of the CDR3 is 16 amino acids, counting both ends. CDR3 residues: CASGESGGPSKETQYL.